This TCR beta chain originates from a study of blood T cells in healthy people across ages (dated by TCRdb to about 2015). For the study in its entirety: In model experiments, template switching captured roughly one uniquely barcoded TCR beta cDNA molecule for every two T cells. To track age-related changes in TCR beta repertoire diversity, the study relied on deep sequencing normalized with unique cDNA molecular identifiers. Four age groups were formed from the donors: young (average approximately 15 years), middle-aged (approximately 42), aged (62) and long-lived (roughly 81). To avoid experimental bias, donors of different ages were spread randomly across the sequencing lanes. For two donors (one aged 18 to 29 and one aged 80 or older), the study analyzed two additional independent replicas of 1 million unique cDNA reads from the same blood draw.

Details on this clonotype: Its binding antigen is unknown. Within one base of it there is no much larger clone, and no base qualities were kept.

Compared with germline, V lacks 0 bases and J lacks 4 bases; bases without a gene match: 14. The germline V gene (reference sequence) gives CDR1 as DFQATT and CDR2 as SNEGSKA. From the cysteine up to the phenylalanine, the CDR3 has a length of 17 residues. Only the CDR3 DNA is retained, 51 bases long and in frame from the first base. Library preparation was by 5' RACE. The sequencing machine was an Illumina HiSeq 2500. A second PCR of about 7 to 12 cycles was run with a J-beta primer mix and a sample-barcoded 5' primer. A unique molecular identifier was introduced onto each TCR beta cDNA molecule by a template-switch 5' adaptor carrying 12 random nucleotides. At least 2.5 million CDR3-containing paired-end reads were obtained from each sample. The Mint cDNA synthesis kit, primed by a TRBC-specific oligonucleotide, was used to synthesize first-strand cDNA from all RNA. All cDNA was treated with uracil-DNA glycosylase and then went through a first 18-cycle PCR with the universal primers M1SS and BC2_uni_R. In the authors' own workflow: For normalization, 1 million high-quality reads were randomly selected from each sample, with every read carrying a distinct molecular identifier. Instead of being binned into consensus sequences, reads that shared molecular identifiers were thrown out. MiTCR, run with a Q25 quality threshold and the strictest error-elimination algorithm, handled CDR3 identification, clonotype clustering and error correction. A nonparametric unseen species model with Euler transformation was used to estimate lower-bound total TCR beta diversity. The public sequencing data were trimmed at Q25 with fastp and processed into clonotypes with MiXCR by TCRdb, which kept only in-frame beta chains. Each CDR3 protein appears once, grouped with its most common genes and DNA. The V and J calls here are based on TCRdb, not the publication. This sample comprises about 380,000 distinct CDR3 sequences, 45% to 65% of them detected only once. About 54% of the sample belongs to the ten largest clones.

Systemically healthy Caucasian individuals from Russia, approximately 39 in total and aged about 6 to 90 years, were included as donors. Ten milliliters of peripheral blood were drawn from each donor into EDTA-treated Vacutainer tubes. Ficoll-Paque density-gradient centrifugation was used to isolate PBMCs, with at least 7 million per sample. Trizol reagent was used to extract total RNA from PBMCs, with at least 6 micrograms per sample. For every donor, flow cytometry on a PBMC aliquot measured the percentage of naive CD45RAhigh/CD27high T cells. General conclusions and limits of the study: Estimates of total diversity based on one million sequenced T cells were considered lower bounds and underestimates. A strong correlation was found between observed TCR beta diversity and the percentage of naive T cells measured by flow cytometry. As age increased, observed TCR beta diversity per million T cells dropped in a roughly linear way, and a significant reduction was already evident by age 40. Compared with the aged group, the long-lived group had more naive CD4+ T cells, fewer expanded clones and increased TCR diversity, a pattern suggesting age selection. Because donor CMV infection status was unknown, age-related changes in expanded clonotypes were potentially confounded. Because profiling used bulk unsorted PBMCs, naive and antigen-experienced compartments could not be compared conclusively.

This sequence was found in a man aged 55 to 69 in good health. In this chain, TRBV20-1 is recombined with TRBJ2-7, and TRBD1 matches 8 of the central bases. The material sequenced was blood. The nucleotides are TGCAGTGCTAGAGACACGGACAGGGCGACGTTCGCGTACGAGCAGTACTTC. This is translated as CSARDTDRATFAYEQYF.